This TCR beta chain was captured in a study of T cell clonotyping in hematopoietic cell transplantation. The germline V gene has CDR1 LGHNA and CDR2 YSLEER. Trimming stripped 0 bases from V and 6 bases from J, with 14 bases between. This CDR3 region has 15 residues. Sequencing was performed with immunoSEQ multiplex PCR; in TCRdb, only in-frame clones are kept and a portion is missing. The sample holds tens of thousands of clones, around 95% seen once. The TCR sequence derives from a man between 25 and 39 years old in good health. Some clones in this sample may be carry-over from other donors' samples. The chain recombines TRBV4-3 with TRBJ1-2, with unresolved D. The sample consisted of peripheral blood mononuclear cells. For the CDR3, the DNA is TGCGCCAGCAGCCAAGACGGGGATTTCCGGAATGGCTACACCTTC. It codes for CASSQDGDFRNGYTF.